The 8 T cell receptor beta chains given below trace back to one sample, sequenced in a study of T-cell memory formation after mild COVID-19 (dated by TCRdb to the early 2020s). The protocol used for the library was 5' RACE. The reads were generated on an Illumina NovaSeq 6000. TCRdb's own reprocessing of the public reads used fastp at Q25 and MiXCR and kept productive beta chains. Each CDR3 protein gets just one entry, which takes the most common genes and DNA from the rows behind it. Present in this sample are about 130,000 distinct CDR3 sequences, approximately 15% of which were seen just once. The ten largest clones add up to approximately 5.2% of the sample. The sample was PBMCs or a T cell subset sorted from them (not recorded which). These receptors all stem from a man between 18 and 35 years old who had mild COVID-19 (a few samples of this study predate the infection). The sample titles of this study are shuffled in the database, so cell type and time point are left out; the donor was told from shared clones.

This clonotype was observed a handful of times. The chain uses TRBV5-1 and TRBJ2-4; D gene unclear. The V and J ends lost 4 bases and 3 bases respectively, with 5 bases between them. CDR3 length: 12 residues. Germline V gives CDR1 SGHRS, CDR2 YFSETQ. The CDR3 nucleotides read TGCGCCAGCAGCCATGACAAAAACATTCAGTACTTC. It encodes CASSHDKNIQYF.

There are a few counts of this clonotype. The V and J genes are TRBV24-1 and TRBJ2-3; D perhaps matches TRBD2 (5 bases). Trimming cost V 4 bases and J 0 bases, with 13 bases left between them. This CDR3 spans 16 amino acids. Germline V gene lookup returns CDR1 KGHDR and CDR2 SFDVKD. In nucleotides, the CDR3 is TGTGCCACCAGTGAGGCGCCGGGGTTTAGCACAGATACGCAGTATTTT. Its translation: CATSEAPGFSTDTQYF.

Concerning this clonotype itself: With a much larger clone just one base away, this may be a read error. The chain uses TRBV27 and TRBJ2-7, with no clear D. CDR1 is MNHEY, CDR2 SMNVEV, per germline (reference sequence). The CDR3 contains 11 residues. V was shortened by 5 bases and J by 3 bases, with 5 bases between the two germline ends. This CDR3 is CASSNNYEQYF. For the CDR3, the DNA is TGTGCCAGCAGTAACAACTACGAGCAGTACTTC.

V usage is TRBV5-6 and J usage is TRBJ2-7, with TRBD1 identical over 7 bases. CDR1 is SGHDT, CDR2 YYEEEE, per germline. The V segment lost 7 bases and the J segment 1 base; nucleotides outside the gene matches: 8. This CDR3 has 14 amino acids. The CDR3 loop reads CASHSPGGSYEQYV. The CDR3 DNA reads as TGTGCCAGCCATAGCCCAGGGGGTTCCTACGAGCAGTACGTC.

This clonotype was counted between two and nine times. The V call is TRBV4-1, the J call TRBJ2-3; 8 bases map to TRBD2. With 0 bases clipped from V and 3 bases from J, the junction kept 17 bases outside the gene matches. Germline V gives CDR1 MGHRA, CDR2 YSYEKL. The CDR3 length is 20 residues. The CDR3 spells CASSQDRLRVEGGGTDTQYF. CDR3 DNA sequence: TGCGCCAGCAGCCAAGATCGTCTCAGGGTGGAAGGCGGGGGGACAGATACGCAGTATTTT.

The rearrangement uses TRBV2 and TRBJ1-1; no clear D. Trimming removed 3 bases at V and 0 bases at J, with 8 bases between. Germline loops: CDR1 SNHLY, CDR2 FYNNEI. The CDR3 is 14 residues long. The CDR3: CASSDGRMNTEAFF. CDR3 bases: TGTGCCAGCAGTGACGGGCGGATGAACACTGAAGCTTTCTTT.

Only a few counts were recorded for this clonotype. The chain recombines TRBV5-6 with TRBJ2-4; D gene ambiguous. The V end lost 2 bases, the J end lost 8 bases, and 26 bases lay between the germline ends. This CDR3 comprises 18 residues. Germline assignment: CDR1 SGHDT and CDR2 YYEEEE. The CDR3 DNA follows: TGTGCCAGCAGCTTAGAAGTAGGTCCTAGAAAGGCAAACGACATTCAGTACTTC. This gives the protein CASSLEVGPRKANDIQYF.

The sample holds a few counts of this clonotype. The chain employs TRBV20-1 and TRBJ2-5, with D unclear. This CDR3 region has 11 residues. The germline gives CDR1 DFQATT, CDR2 SNEGSKA (reference sequence). The ends were cut back, 3 bases at V and 5 bases at J, with 7 bases in the middle. CDR3 in DNA: TGCAGTGCTAGTTCTTGGGAGACCCAGTACTTC. Translated: CSASSWETQYF.